The 25 T cell receptor beta chains below were found in one sample sequenced in a study of beta chain features in type 1 diabetes. Study observations and caveats: TCRB CDR3s from Type 1 diabetes patients were moderately but significantly shorter in all four CD4+ subsets.

Reverse transcription of all isolated RNA meant that expressed TCRB transcripts were sequenced. Some clones are missing from TCRdb's copy, which holds only in-frame ones; the method was immunoSEQ multiplex PCR. The sample lists about 53,000 clones; around 50% were seen once. No antigen has been identified for these receptors. The sample was Tregs from blood. The receptors were gathered from a woman between 40 and 50 years old with type 1 diabetes.

This clone was detected a few times. The chain recombines TRBV2 with TRBJ2-5; 12 bases agree with TRBD2. V dropped 8 bases and J dropped 2; count of bases not matched to a gene: 6. This CDR3 region has 15 residues. Looked up from germline, CDR1 is SNHLY and CDR2 is FYNNEI. This chain's CDR3 is CASETSGGPQETQYF. For the CDR3, the DNA is TGTGCCAGCGAGACTAGCGGGGGACCTCAAGAGACCCAGTACTTC.

This chain uses TRBV15 with TRBJ1-5; 7 positions agree with TRBD1. Germline values: CDR1 LNHNV, CDR2 YYDKDF (reference sequence). V lost 2 bases, J lost 0 bases, and 4 bases stayed unmatched. This CDR3 contains 16 residues. The CDR3 is CATSRFWTGSNQPQHF. CDR3 nucleotide sequence: TGTGCCACCAGCAGATTCTGGACAGGTAGCAATCAGCCCCAGCATTTT.

The J gene is TRBJ2-1, the V gene TRBV29-1; D remains unclear. The CDR3 is 11 amino acids. The V gene lost 3 bases and the J gene lost 7 bases, with 7 bases spanning the gap. Germline V gene lookup returns CDR1 SQVTM and CDR2 ANQGSEA. The CDR3 is CSVDPGNEQFF. The CDR3 nucleotides read TGCAGCGTTGATCCCGGTAATGAGCAGTTCTTC.

This chain joins TRBV7-9 and TRBJ2-7; D perhaps matches TRBD1 (6 bases). CDR1 and CDR2 from the germline V gene are SEHNR and FQNEAQ (reference sequence). V was cut by 2 bases and J by 7 bases, with 18 bases left in between. The CDR3 is 15 residues long. DNA for the CDR3: TGTGCCAGCAGCTTATCCCCAGGGGTTTTCGTTGAGCAGTACTTC. It codes for CASSLSPGVFVEQYF.

CDR3 sequence (DNA): TGTGCCAGCAGCTCCGCGATGAACACTGAAGCTTTCTTT. This translates into CASSSAMNTEAFF. This sequence joins TRBV5-4 and TRBJ1-1; the D is unclear. The CDR3 length is 13 residues. Germline V gene lookup returns CDR1 SGHNT and CDR2 YYREEE (reference sequence). Between the trimmed V and J ends, which lost 3 bases and 0 bases, there was a span of 6 bases.

The rearrangement joins TRBV7-9 to TRBJ2-1; 10 bases are shared with TRBD2. V lost 5 bases to trimming and J lost 4 bases; unmatched junction nucleotides: 8. Per the germline V gene, CDR1 is SEHNR and CDR2 is FQNEAQ (reference sequence). The CDR3 has 16 amino acids. This chain's CDR3 is CASSPPRTSGYNEQFF. The CDR3 region has the DNA TGTGCCAGCAGCCCCCCTCGGACTAGCGGATACAATGAGCAGTTCTTC.

This chain joins TRBV6-5 and TRBJ1-1; D not certain. The CDR3 is 15 amino acids. The ends were cut back, 4 bases at V and 5 bases at J, with 17 bases in the middle. In germline, CDR1 is MNHEY, CDR2 SVGAGI. CDR3 nucleotide sequence: TGTGCCAGCAGTTCCCCGGCGGGCGGGGATACTGAAGCTTTCTTT. This sequence encodes CASSSPAGGDTEAFF.

The J gene is TRBJ2-5, the V gene TRBV7-2; TRBD2 aligns across 8 bases. V lost 0 bases and J lost 4; bases outside the gene matches: 4. This CDR3 comprises 15 residues. Germline CDR1 and CDR2: SGHTA and FQGNSA. CDR3: CASSLARSGRETQYF. The CDR3 nucleotides are TGTGCCAGCAGCTTAGCAAGAAGCGGGAGAGAGACCCAGTACTTC. Based on the CDR3 plus reference TRBV7-2 and TRBJ2-5, the full variable domain is GAGVSQSPSNKVTEKGKDVELRCDPISGHTALYWYRQSLGQGLEFLIYFQGNSAPDKSGLPSDRFSAERTGGSVSTLTIQRTQQEDSAVYLCASSLARSGRETQYFGPGTRLLVL.

This clone was recorded only once. This sequence joins TRBV6-6 and TRBJ2-7; 10 nucleotides match TRBD1. Germline V gene sequence: CDR1 MNHNY, CDR2 SVGAGI (reference sequence). The CDR3 runs to 13 residues. J was trimmed by 6 bases and V by 7 bases; bases with no gene match: 6. The CDR3, as DNA: TGTGCCAGCACCGACAGGGGGCTGGGCGAGCAGTACTTC. It specifies CASTDRGLGEQYF.

This CDR3 is CASSQTQGSPLHF. CDR3 DNA sequence: TGCGCCAGCAGCCAAACTCAGGGGTCACCCCTCCACTTT. The chain combines TRBV4-3 with TRBJ1-6; weak D call: TRBD1 (6 bases). The germline V and J ends were trimmed by 2 bases and 10 bases, with 9 bases remaining between them. CDR3 length: 13 residues. Germline-derived CDR1 and CDR2 are LGHNA and YSLEER.

This clone came up a few times. The chain couples TRBV11-2 to TRBJ2-2; 8 positions match TRBD1. The CDR3 runs to 15 residues. Per germline, CDR1 SGHAT and CDR2 FQNNGV. The ends lost 7 bases at V and 0 bases at J; junction bases unmatched: 4. Written as DNA, the CDR3 is TGTGCCAGCACCACAGGGGGTGCGAACACCGGGGAGCTGTTTTTT. Its protein product is CASTTGGANTGELFF.

This chain joins TRBV6-1 and TRBJ2-7, with a possible D match to TRBD1 (5 bases). Germline CDR1 is MNHNS and CDR2 is SASEGT. Trimming removed 8 bases from V and 3 bases from J, with 11 bases in between. This CDR3 is 12 amino acids long. Here the CDR3 DNA reads TGTGCCAGCCGGACAATCTTCTACGAGCAGTACTTC. Its translation is CASRTIFYEQYF.

The sample holds one count of this clone. The V and J genes are TRBV7-2 and TRBJ2-7; D might be TRBD1 (6 bases). Germline values: CDR1 SGHTA, CDR2 FQGNSA. This CDR3 contains 15 residues. The V end lost 0 bases, the J end lost 6 bases, and 15 bases lay between the germline ends. The CDR3 DNA follows: TGTGCCAGCAGCTTAGCCACAGGGTTCGGTACCGAGCAGTACTTC. Protein sequence: CASSLATGFGTEQYF.

The chain links TRBV11-2 to TRBJ2-5; D is undetermined. CDR3 size: 12 residues. The germline V gene encodes CDR1 SGHAT and CDR2 FQNNGV. Trimming took 5 bases from V and 2 from J, leaving 6 bases between them. CDR3 protein: CASSRDQETQYF. Here the CDR3 DNA reads TGTGCCAGCAGCCGAGATCAAGAGACCCAGTACTTC.

V gene TRBV19 combines with J gene TRBJ2-3; D remains unclear. The V end lost 2 bases, the J end lost 0 bases, and 9 bases lay between the germline ends. Per germline, CDR1 LNHDA and CDR2 SQIVND (reference sequence). CDR3 length equals 15 residues. The CDR3, as DNA: TGTGCCAGTAGTATAATGATTACTAGCACAGATACGCAGTATTTT. It encodes CASSIMITSTDTQYF.

This chain connects TRBV6-5 to TRBJ2-7; weak D call: TRBD1 (6 bases). The ends were cut back, 2 bases at V and 0 bases at J, with 11 bases in the middle. The CDR3 length is 15 residues. CDR1 and CDR2 (germline): MNHEY, SVGAGI. DNA for the CDR3: TGTGCCAGCAGTTACGGGGGCCCTAGCTCCTACGAGCAGTACTTC. Its translation: CASSYGGPSSYEQYF.

The chain is built from TRBV5-5 and TRBJ2-5, with 11 positions matching TRBD2. The CDR3 has 18 residues. The germline gives CDR1 SGHKS, CDR2 YYEKEE (reference sequence). V was pared by 2 bases and J by 2 bases, with 11 bases of the junction left unmatched. CDR3 in DNA: TGTGCCAGCAGCTTCGGGACTAGCGGAGCCGTGGGTCAAGAGACCCAGTACTTC. This gives the protein CASSFGTSGAVGQETQYF.

This clone was found a few times. The chain couples TRBV28 to TRBJ2-1, with 9 bases lining up with TRBD2. This CDR3 contains 15 residues. The trim removed 2 bases at V and 8 bases at J, leaving 7 bases unmatched. Germline-derived CDR1 and CDR2 are MDHEN and SYDVKM. CDR3 amino acids: CASSLAGGWEDEQFF. The CDR3 nucleotides are TGTGCCAGCAGTTTAGCGGGAGGGTGGGAGGATGAGCAGTTCTTC.

This CDR3 is CASSQLGRQGSNQPQHF. The CDR3 DNA sequence: TGTGCCAGCAGCCAATTGGGCCGGCAGGGGAGCAATCAGCCCCAGCATTTT. The rearrangement uses TRBV4-2 and TRBJ1-5; TRBD1 might be the D (6 bases). The CDR3 has 17 residues. The germline V and J ends were trimmed by 2 bases and 1 base, with 15 bases remaining between them. From germline, CDR1 is LGHNA and CDR2 YNFKEQ.

This chain links TRBV7-8 with TRBJ2-4, with D possibly TRBD1 on 6 matching bases. This CDR3 contains 13 residues. Per the germline V gene, CDR1 is SGHVS and CDR2 is FQNEAQ. V was shortened by 5 bases and J by 5 bases, with 10 bases between the two germline ends. The CDR3 bases are TGTGCCAGCAGCGTGGACAGACAAAACATTCAGTACTTC. Residues: CASSVDRQNIQYF.

This clone was observed a single time. V gene TRBV28 combines with J gene TRBJ1-1; D may be TRBD1 (5 bases). Per germline, CDR1 MDHEN and CDR2 SYDVKM. Trimming took off 3 bases at V and 1 base at J, with 12 bases between the two ends. The CDR3 length is 15 residues. The CDR3 reads CASSFQGRANTEAFF. DNA of the CDR3: TGTGCCAGCAGTTTCCAGGGAAGGGCGAACACTGAAGCTTTCTTT.

This clone has only a few counts. This chain joins TRBV28 and TRBJ1-1, with D uncertain. Germline lookup yields CDR1 MDHEN and CDR2 SYDVKM. V shed 6 bases and J shed 2 bases, with 13 bases lying between them. This CDR3 contains 14 residues. This CDR3 is CASSPGGYNTEAFF. DNA for the CDR3: TGTGCCAGCAGCCCCGGAGGGTATAACACTGAAGCTTTCTTT.

The sample holds a few counts of this clone. V is TRBV5-6 and J is TRBJ2-7, with unresolved D. Trimming cost V 2 bases and J 4 bases, with 7 bases left between them. Per the germline V gene, CDR1 is SGHDT and CDR2 is YYEEEE. This CDR3 region has 12 residues. The CDR3 nucleotides read TGTGCCAGCAGCTTCCCCGGTTACGAGCAGTACTTC. This sequence encodes CASSFPGYEQYF.

CDR3 nucleotide sequence: TGTGCCTGGAACCTTGGGCCCTACGAGCAGTACTTC. Translation: CAWNLGPYEQYF. The rearrangement uses TRBV30 and TRBJ2-7; D is unresolved. V was clipped by 4 bases and J by 2 bases, with 9 bases between them. Germline loops: CDR1 GTSNPN, CDR2 SVGIG (reference sequence). This CDR3 is built from 12 residues.

The genes are TRBV28 and TRBJ1-3, with a possible D match to TRBD1 (5 bases). Germline V gene lookup returns CDR1 MDHEN and CDR2 SYDVKM. This CDR3 is 14 amino acids long. V was shortened by 6 bases and J by 2 bases, with 11 bases between the two germline ends. CDR3 nucleotides: TGTGCCAGCAGCCCGCGGGACGCTGGAAACACCATATATTTT. Its protein is CASSPRDAGNTIYF. The whole variable domain, filled in from reference TRBV28 and TRBJ1-3, reads DVKVTQSSRYLVKRTGEKVFLECVQDMDHENMFWYRQDPGLGLRLIYFSYDVKMKEKGDIPEGYSVSREKKERFSLILESASTNQTSMYLCASSPRDAGNTIYFGEGSWLTVV.